This T cell receptor (beta chain) was sequenced during a study of blood T cell repertoires in COVID-19. About the study: Whether acute or convalescent, the COVID-19 samples came from the United States, Italy and Spain.

The CDR3 is 13 residues long. Germline V gives CDR1 LNHDA, CDR2 SQIVND (reference sequence). J lost 7 bases, V lost 4 bases, and 4 bases had no gene match. Sequenced by immunoSEQ multiplex PCR; TCRdb stores in-frame clones only, minus some. The profile shows 70,000 to 95,000 clones, just under 80% of them singletons. This clonotype originated in a human donor in a cohort sampled during active COVID-19. The specimen sequenced was peripheral blood. This sequence joins TRBV19 and TRBJ1-5; 7 bases fit TRBD1. In DNA, the CDR3 is TGTGCCAGTAGTAATGACAGGGAACAGCCCCAGCATTTT. Amino acids: CASSNDREQPQHF.